Following are 2 T cell receptor beta chains from one sample sequenced in a study of blood T cell repertoires in COVID-19. TCRdb's table, derived via immunoSEQ multiplex PCR, lists solely in-frame clones and lacks some. In the table there are roughly 100,000 clones, 82% of which are singletons. The sample was peripheral blood. These receptor sequences come from a man between 60 and 75 years old with acute or convalescent COVID-19.

The count of this clone is one. The chain couples TRBV12-3 or TRBV12-4 to TRBJ1-1; a weak D match, TRBD1 (6 bases). The V end lost 3 bases, the J end lost 3 bases, and 8 bases lay between the germline ends. This CDR3 is built from 13 residues. The CDR3 coding sequence is TGTGCCAGCAGTTTGAAGGGGGACACTGAAGCTTTCTTT. Amino acids: CASSLKGDTEAFF.

The CDR3 spells CASSPGYEQYF. The DNA of the CDR3 is TGCGCCAGCAGCCCCGGGTACGAGCAGTACTTC. This chain joins TRBV5-1 and TRBJ2-7, with D uncertain. Germline CDR1 reads SGHRS; CDR2 reads YFSETQ. Trimming removed 4 bases from V and 4 bases from J, with 6 bases in between. The CDR3 extends over 11 amino acids. Filled out from reference TRBV5-1 and TRBJ2-7, the complete variable domain reads KAGVTQTPRYLIKTRGQQVTLSCSPISGHRSVSWYQQTPGQGLQFLFEYFSETQRNKGNFPGRFSGRQFSNSRSEMNVSTLELGDSALYLCASSPGYEQYFGPGTRLTVT.